Here is one TCR beta chain with its context. This clone was seen only once. The target of this receptor is not known. Base-call qualities are not available, and no considerably larger clone is one nucleotide away. Its CDR3 holds 13 amino acids, cysteine through phenylalanine. Only the CDR3 DNA stays, 39 bases, in frame from base 1. The germline V gene yields ENHRY for CDR1 and SYGVKD for CDR2. V lost 6 bases and J lost 3 bases; the stretch between them is 11 bases long. The sample's time point, from its label and the paper: blood sample drawn before combined kidney and bone marrow transplant. Thawed PBMCs were FACS-sorted into unstimulated Tregs (CD4+CD25+CD127-), CD4+ non-Tregs (CD4+CD25-), CD4 cells and CD8 cells. Prior to Treg sorting, thawed PBMCs were rested overnight with about 190 IU/ml IL-2 at 37 degrees C. 4 combined kidney and bone marrow transplant recipients from the ITN036ST trial were included as patients, and samples were available only from these trial subjects. Healthy control blood was processed to PBMCs by Ficoll density gradient and cryopreserved, and patient PBMCs were collected before and after transplant.

The data derive from a study of Tregs in tolerant kidney transplant recipients (dated by TCRdb to between 2018 and 2021). Looking at the study overall: The transplants used related donors with nonmyeloablative bone marrow transplantation, and mixed chimerism in the human trials was transient. Before combined kidney and bone marrow transplantation, this study identified donor-specific regulatory T cells using TCRbeta sequencing and then followed those same cells after transplant. Beyond this particular receptor, the publication reports: Because only a small number of patients were included, the study had limitations, and the results will need to be validated in larger populations as well as under other immunosuppression protocols. Expanding Tregs with activated donor B cells appeared to identify the most biologically relevant and donor-specific TCRbeta repertoire. In tolerant patients, the expansion of donor-specific Tregs was greater than global Treg expansion, suggesting that the expansion was antigen-driven rather than nonspecific. For some patients the PCR primers changed over time, which made it impossible to compare the samples from those patients at the nucleotide level. Biological reproducibility was not directly assessed, although technical replication error appeared to be minimal.

Genomic DNA was extracted from sorted cells with the QIAGEN DNeasy Blood and Tissue Kit for TCRbeta CDR3 sequencing. High-throughput TCRbeta CDR3 sequencing, including PCR amplification with bias correction and internal controls, was performed commercially through immunoSEQ. As for how the authors treated the data: Unique productive TCRbeta sequences were defined by CDR3 nucleotide sequence where primers matched, and otherwise by CDR3 amino acid sequence together with Vbeta and Jbeta genes. Sorting error was corrected by removing sequences shared between sorted populations at a frequency ratio of 2:1 or less, and the remaining shared sequences were assigned to the higher population. Donor-reactive sequences were defined as at least 5-fold expanded in CFSE-low cells versus unstimulated cells, with frequency of at least 0.01% in CFSE-low cells. Jensen-Shannon divergence, calculated on the top 100 TCRbeta sequences ranked by frequency, was used to quantify repertoire divergence. For any sample with multiple sequencing runs, sorting error was corrected in each run separately before the runs were pooled. TCRdb limited this immuneACCESS table to in-frame rearrangements with V and J called. A share of clones is missing; checked studies link under half to unresolved V genes, and the rest is unexplained. V, J and clone size reflect that table, while D and trimming were determined from the DNA. The sample profile shows 62,000 or so clones; more than 95% of them were found once. 0.34% of the sample belongs to the ten largest clones.

This TCR came from a human donor who received a combined kidney and bone marrow transplant. The V and J segments used are TRBV10-3 and TRBJ1-2, with TRBD1 perhaps the D gene, on 5 matching bases. The specimen comprised Tregs from blood, sampled before the transplant. In nucleotide form, the sequence is TGTGCCATCAGACCGGGGACTTACTATGGCTACACCTTC. It is translated as CAIRPGTYYGYTF.